This T cell receptor (beta chain) appears in the sequencing data of a study of CD8 T cells in Susac syndrome. Those who served as multiple sclerosis controls were treatment-naive patients with stable or active relapsing-remitting disease. TEMRA cells were FACS-enriched, and CD8+ and CD4+ T cells were isolated negatively. Random hexamers served to reverse transcribe about 0.5 to 1 ug RNA. With immunoSEQ multiplex PCR, TCR beta CDR3 was amplified across 54 Vbeta and 13 Jbeta. One entry per CDR3 protein, called by TCRdb with MiXCR from the immunoSEQ multiplex PCR reads. The table records 150,000 to 200,000 distinct CDR3 sequences, 93% of them present only once. The germline CDR1 and CDR2 sequences are MNHEY and SMNVEV (reference sequence). The V end lost 5 bases, the J end lost 1 base, and 20 bases lay between the germline ends. This CDR3 region has 17 residues.

The rearrangement uses TRBV27 and TRBJ1-2, with D hard to call. This clonotype originated in a human donor with multiple sclerosis. The sample taken for sequencing was CD4+ T cells from PBMCs. In nucleotides, the CDR3 is TGTGCCAGCAGTCAACTGGCGGCTGGACGATTTAACTATGGCTACACCTTC. The encoded protein is CASSQLAAGRFNYGYTF.